This T cell receptor (beta chain) was retrieved from a study of blood T cell repertoires in COVID-19. Study details: The United States, Italy and Spain provided the acute and convalescent COVID-19 samples.

The repertoire was sequenced with immunoSEQ multiplex PCR; TCRdb's copy has only in-frame clones and lacks some. The table records about 310,000 clones, about nine tenths of them present only once. This clone came up a few times. This sequence originates from a woman between 35 and 50 years old who had recovered from COVID-19. The sequencing sample was made of PBMCs or T cells enriched from blood (not recorded which).

CDR3 in DNA: TGTGCCAGCAGTACCGGGACAGGAGGAAACACCATATATTTT. Protein product: CASSTGTGGNTIYF. The chain couples TRBV6-2 or TRBV6-3 to TRBJ1-3, with 8 bases matching TRBD1. V gave up 5 bases and J gave up 4 bases; unmatched junction bases: 4. The CDR3 has 14 residues. Germline lookup yields CDR1 MNHEY and CDR2 SVGEGT.